This is a list of T cell receptor beta chains from one sample in a study of T cell responses to AZD1222 COVID-19 vaccine. The assay was immunoSEQ multiplex PCR, and TCRdb's table has in-frame clones only and misses some. The sample has fewer than 150,000 clones; around 90% are singletons. The sequencing here drew on peripheral blood, taken 28 days after the second AZD1222 dose. Source of these receptors: an adult who received the AZD1222 COVID-19 vaccine. The CDR3 runs from the conserved cysteine through the conserved F or W. D genes are given only for firm matches. Size values are once, few and many counts, or a class for expanded clones, and some rows have none.

.	.	TRBJ2-3	TRBV5-3	CARKSRPGGSTQYF	TGTGCCAGAAAAAGCCGGCCGGGTGGGTCTACGCAGTATTTT
.	.	TRBJ1-1	TRBV10-3	CAIRPSGADTEAFF	TGTGCCATCAGACCTTCGGGGGCCGACACTGAAGCTTTCTTT
.	once	TRBJ1-3	TRBV28	CASTGRQKLYTIYF	TGTGCCAGCACCGGGAGACAGAAGTTGTACACCATATATTTT
.	.	TRBJ2-3	TRBV7-8	CASSDGLWDTDTQYF	TGTGCCAGCAGCGATGGACTGTGGGACACAGATACGCAGTATTTT
.	.	TRBJ1-2	TRBV28	CASNDGWNSYGYTF	TGTGCCAGCAACGACGGGTGGAACAGCTATGGCTACACCTTC
.	few	TRBJ1-5	TRBV29-1	CSVVVSDQPQHF	TGCAGCGTTGTTGTATCGGATCAGCCCCAGCATTTT
.	.	TRBJ1-2	TRBV29-1	CSVEDRGAGSANYGYTF	TGCAGCGTTGAAGATCGTGGGGCAGGGTCTGCTAACTATGGCTACACCTTC
TRBD1	once	TRBJ1-6	TRBV4-2	CASSQAGGNSPLHF	TGTGCCAGCAGCCAAGCAGGGGGGAACTCACCCCTCCACTTT
TRBD1	.	TRBJ1-4	TRBV30	CAWSWTGRYEKLFF	TGTGCCTGGAGTTGGACAGGACGCTACGAAAAACTGTTTTTT
.	.	TRBJ1-2	TRBV11-3	CASSFGRGTFYGYTF	TGTGCCAGCAGCTTTGGCAGGGGAACCTTCTATGGCTACACCTTC
.	.	TRBJ2-1	TRBV21-1	CASSWPLWDYNEQFF	TGTGCCAGCAGCTGGCCTTTGTGGGACTACAATGAGCAGTTCTTC
TRBD1	once	TRBJ1-1	TRBV19	CASIDSGQGRAEAFF	TGTGCCAGTATCGATTCGGGACAGGGGAGGGCTGAAGCTTTCTTT
TRBD1	.	TRBJ1-4	TRBV4-3	CASSQEYRGEGPEDEKLFF	TGCGCCAGCAGCCAGGAATACAGGGGGGAAGGTCCGGAGGATGAAAAACTGTTTTTT
TRBD2	.	TRBJ2-1	TRBV29-1	CSVGLVRNEQFF	TGCAGCGTCGGACTAGTTCGCAATGAGCAGTTCTTC
.	.	TRBJ1-3	TRBV11-2	CASSEYGGNTIYF	TGTGCCAGCAGCGAATATGGAGGAAACACCATATATTTT
.	.	TRBJ2-3	TRBV15	CATSNPTSTDTQYF	TGTGCCACCAGCAACCCGACTAGCACAGATACGCAGTATTTT
TRBD1	.	TRBJ2-2	TRBV2	CASSDWGQGVAGELFF	TGTGCCAGCAGTGATTGGGGACAGGGTGTAGCCGGGGAGCTGTTTTTT
.	.	TRBJ1-6	TRBV7-9	CASSLGVSTSPLHF	TGTGCCAGCAGCTTAGGTGTTTCGACTTCACCCCTCCACTTT
.	once	TRBJ1-5	TRBV19	CASRRGDQPQHF	TGTGCCAGCCGCAGGGGTGATCAGCCCCAGCATTTT
.	.	TRBJ1-6	TRBV10-1	CASSFSYNSPLHF	TGCGCCAGCAGCTTCTCCTATAATTCACCCCTCCACTTT
.	few	TRBJ2-7	TRBV11-2	CASSLGVGLYEQYF	TGTGCCAGCAGCTTAGGAGTGGGTCTCTACGAGCAGTACTTC
TRBD1	once	TRBJ1-1	TRBV30	CAWRGQGAPAFF	TGTGCCTGGAGGGGGCAGGGGGCTCCTGCTTTCTTT
.	.	TRBJ2-7	TRBV7-2	CASSLGTSEQYF	TGTGCCAGCAGCCTCGGGACATCCGAGCAGTACTTC
.	.	TRBJ1-1	TRBV3-1/TRBV3-2	CASSQQTATEAFF	TGTGCCAGCAGCCAACAAACAGCAACTGAAGCTTTCTTT
.	.	TRBJ1-6	TRBV5-6	CASSPGRGNSPLHF	TGTGCCAGCAGCCCGGGACGGGGGAATTCACCCCTCCACTTT
TRBD1	few	TRBJ1-4	TRBV5-1	CASSLVNRGPNEKLFF	TGCGCCAGCAGCTTGGTTAACAGGGGCCCTAATGAAAAACTGTTTTTT
.	.	TRBJ1-2	TRBV19	CASSRGGASAGYTF	TGTGCCAGTAGCCGCGGGGGGGCCTCCGCCGGCTACACCTTC
.	.	TRBJ2-5	TRBV9	CASSVEGSQETQYF	TGTGCCAGCAGCGTAGAGGGCTCACAAGAGACCCAGTACTTC
.	few	TRBJ2-7	TRBV7-7	CASSLSNRAEDEQYF	TGTGCTAGCAGCTTAAGCAACAGGGCGGAGGACGAGCAGTACTTC
.	.	TRBJ1-2	TRBV12-3/TRBV12-4	CASSTVPTGGYTF	TGTGCCAGCAGTACGGTACCCACCGGTGGCTACACCTTC
.	once	TRBJ1-1	TRBV3-1/TRBV3-2	CASSQAGANTEAFF	TGTGCCAGCAGCCAAGCGGGCGCGAACACTGAAGCTTTCTTT
.	.	TRBJ1-1	TRBV6-5	CASSYSLGTEAFF	TGTGCCAGCAGTTACTCACTGGGTACTGAAGCTTTCTTT
TRBD1	.	TRBJ2-7	TRBV19	CASSIGQGVDEQYF	TGTGCCAGTAGTATAGGACAGGGAGTCGACGAGCAGTACTTC
TRBD1	.	TRBJ1-6	TRBV7-9	CASSSGQGHSPLHF	TGTGCCAGCAGCTCAGGACAGGGCCATTCACCCCTCCACTTT
TRBD2	.	TRBJ2-7	TRBV13	CASSSLGTSGDYEQYF	TGTGCCAGCAGCTCCTTAGGGACTAGCGGGGACTACGAGCAGTACTTC
TRBD1	.	TRBJ2-3	TRBV2	CASRVGQGADTQYF	TGTGCCAGCAGAGTTGGACAGGGCGCAGATACGCAGTATTTT
TRBD1	once	TRBJ1-5	TRBV7-2	CASSLEGTGLQPQHF	TGTGCCAGCAGCTTAGAAGGGACAGGGTTACAGCCCCAGCATTTT
.	.	TRBJ1-1	TRBV29-1	CSVSRGSNTEAFF	TGCAGCGTTTCGAGGGGATCGAACACTGAAGCTTTCTTT
TRBD2	.	TRBJ2-5	TRBV5-1	CASSLGRGGSYQETQYF	TGCGCCAGCAGCTTGGGGCGGGGGGGCTCCTATCAAGAGACCCAGTACTTC
TRBD1	.	TRBJ1-1	TRBV15	CATSRALRGHTEAFF	TGTGCCACCAGCAGAGCACTCAGGGGGCACACTGAAGCTTTCTTT
.	.	TRBJ1-2	TRBV5-1	CASSSRGEDGYTF	TGCGCCAGCAGTTCCAGGGGTGAGGATGGCTACACCTTC
TRBD2	.	TRBJ2-5	TRBV27	CASSLLAGVKTQYF	TGTGCCAGCAGTTTACTAGCGGGAGTAAAGACCCAGTACTTC
TRBD1	.	TRBJ1-6	TRBV5-6	CASSPWDRASSPLHF	TGTGCCAGCAGCCCGTGGGACAGGGCATCTTCACCCCTCCACTTT
.	.	TRBJ1-1	TRBV5-4	CASSLRQNTEAFF	TGTGCCAGCAGCTTGCGTCAGAACACTGAAGCTTTCTTT